This T cell receptor (beta chain) is from a study of blood T cell repertoires in COVID-19. The V segment lost 6 bases and the J segment 5 bases; nucleotides outside the gene matches: 10. This CDR3 contains 14 residues. Germline V gene lookup returns CDR1 GTSNPN and CDR2 SVGIG (reference sequence). Some clones are missing from TCRdb's copy, which holds only in-frame ones; the method was immunoSEQ multiplex PCR. The sample has more than 140,000 clones, about 86% seen once. This clone was seen once. Sequenced: peripheral blood. The V gene is TRBV30, the J gene TRBJ2-3, with 8 bases identical to TRBD1. This TCR came from a woman between 55 and 75 years old with acute or convalescent COVID-19. DNA for the CDR3: TGTGCCTGTGGACAGGGATCTCGATTAGATACGCAGTATTTT. This encodes CACGQGSRLDTQYF.